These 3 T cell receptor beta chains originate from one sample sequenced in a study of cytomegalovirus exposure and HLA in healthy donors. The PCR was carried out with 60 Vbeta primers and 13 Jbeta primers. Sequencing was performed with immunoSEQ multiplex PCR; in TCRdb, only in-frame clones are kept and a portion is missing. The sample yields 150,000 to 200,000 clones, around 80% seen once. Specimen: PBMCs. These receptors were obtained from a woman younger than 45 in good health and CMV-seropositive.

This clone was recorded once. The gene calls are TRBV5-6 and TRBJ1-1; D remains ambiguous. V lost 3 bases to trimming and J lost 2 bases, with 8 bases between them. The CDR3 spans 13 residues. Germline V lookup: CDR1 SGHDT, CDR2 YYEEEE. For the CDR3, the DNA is TGTGCCAGCAGCTCTTATCTTAACACTGAAGCTTTCTTT. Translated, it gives CASSSYLNTEAFF.

Here the CDR3 reads CASSPGGMAGELFF. Written as DNA, the CDR3 is TGTGCCAGCTCCCCGGGCGGGATGGCCGGGGAGCTGTTTTTT. J is TRBJ2-2 and V is TRBV9; perhaps TRBD2 as D (6 bases). The CDR3 consists of 14 residues. Germline V gives CDR1 SGDLS, CDR2 YYNGEE. With 7 bases removed from V and 6 bases from J, the gap between germline ends came to 16 bases.

The chain's CDR3 is CASTRLAGAKEQYF. CDR3 DNA: TGTGCCAGCACACGACTAGCGGGAGCGAAAGAGCAGTACTTC. The chain couples TRBV2 to TRBJ2-7, with 12 bases matching TRBD2. V lost 7 bases and J lost 7; bases outside the gene matches: 8. CDR1 is SNHLY and CDR2 is FYNNEI in the germline V gene. This CDR3 is 14 amino acids long.